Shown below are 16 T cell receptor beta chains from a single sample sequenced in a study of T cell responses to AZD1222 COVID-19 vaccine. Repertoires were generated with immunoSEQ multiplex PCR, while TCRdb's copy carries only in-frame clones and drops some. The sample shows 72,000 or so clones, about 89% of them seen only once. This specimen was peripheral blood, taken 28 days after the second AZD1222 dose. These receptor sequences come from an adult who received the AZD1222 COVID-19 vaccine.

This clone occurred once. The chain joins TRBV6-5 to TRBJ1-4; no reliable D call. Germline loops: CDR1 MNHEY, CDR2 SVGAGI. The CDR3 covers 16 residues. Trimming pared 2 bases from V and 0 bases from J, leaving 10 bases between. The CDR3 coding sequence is TGTGCCAGCAGTTACGGCCAAAGGGCAACTAATGAAAAACTGTTTTTT. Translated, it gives CASSYGQRATNEKLFF.

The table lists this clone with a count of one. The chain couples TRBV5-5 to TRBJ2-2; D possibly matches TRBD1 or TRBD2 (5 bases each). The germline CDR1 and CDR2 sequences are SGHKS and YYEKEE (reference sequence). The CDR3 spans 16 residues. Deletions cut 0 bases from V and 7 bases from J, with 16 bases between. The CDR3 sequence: CASSLEASGAVGELFF. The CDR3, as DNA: TGTGCCAGCAGCTTGGAGGCCTCCGGGGCGGTCGGGGAGCTGTTTTTT.

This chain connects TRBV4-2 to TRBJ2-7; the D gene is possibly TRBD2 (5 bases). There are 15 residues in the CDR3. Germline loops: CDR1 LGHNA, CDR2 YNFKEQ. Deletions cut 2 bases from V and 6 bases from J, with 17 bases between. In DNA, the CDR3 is TGTGCCAGCAGCCAAATCCTCGGGAAAGGACGCGAGCAGTACTTC. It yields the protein CASSQILGKGREQYF.

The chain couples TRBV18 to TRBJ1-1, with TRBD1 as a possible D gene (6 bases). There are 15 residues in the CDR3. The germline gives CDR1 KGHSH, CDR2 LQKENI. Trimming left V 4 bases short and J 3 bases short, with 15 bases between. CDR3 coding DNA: TGTGCCAGCTCACTATCACACAGGGACGACACTGAAGCTTTCTTT. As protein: CASSLSHRDDTEAFF.

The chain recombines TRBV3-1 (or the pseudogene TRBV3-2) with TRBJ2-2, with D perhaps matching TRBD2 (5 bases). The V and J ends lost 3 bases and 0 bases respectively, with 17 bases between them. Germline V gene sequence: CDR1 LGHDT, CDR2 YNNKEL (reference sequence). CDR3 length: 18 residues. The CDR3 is CASSQLRARTANTGELFF. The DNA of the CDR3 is TGTGCCAGCAGCCAGTTGAGGGCGCGCACGGCGAACACCGGGGAGCTGTTTTTT.

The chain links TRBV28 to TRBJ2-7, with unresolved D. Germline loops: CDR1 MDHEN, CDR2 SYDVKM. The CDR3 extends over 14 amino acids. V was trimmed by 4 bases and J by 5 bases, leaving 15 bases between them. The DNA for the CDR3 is TGTGCCAGCAGTTCCCCCGGCAGGTCCGACGAGCAGTACTTC. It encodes CASSSPGRSDEQYF.

DNA for the CDR3: TGCGCCAGCAGCTTCTACAGGGCTGGGGCCAACGTCCTGACTTTC. It translates to CASSFYRAGANVLTF. The chain combines TRBV5-1 with TRBJ2-6; TRBD1 is a possible D gene (6 bases). Germline-derived CDR1 and CDR2 are SGHRS and YFSETQ. The CDR3 sequence is 15 residues long. V was clipped by 2 bases and J by 2 bases, with 8 bases between them.

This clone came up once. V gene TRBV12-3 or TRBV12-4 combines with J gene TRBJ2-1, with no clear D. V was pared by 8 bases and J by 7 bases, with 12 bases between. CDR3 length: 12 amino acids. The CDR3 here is CASLLTANEQFF. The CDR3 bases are TGTGCCAGCCTCTTGACTGCGAATGAGCAGTTCTTC.

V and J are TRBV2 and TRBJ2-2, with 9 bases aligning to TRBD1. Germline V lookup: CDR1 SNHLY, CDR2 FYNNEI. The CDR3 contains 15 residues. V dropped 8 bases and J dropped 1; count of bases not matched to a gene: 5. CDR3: CASSRTGENTGELFF. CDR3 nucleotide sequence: TGTGCCAGCTCTAGGACAGGGGAGAACACCGGGGAGCTGTTTTTT.

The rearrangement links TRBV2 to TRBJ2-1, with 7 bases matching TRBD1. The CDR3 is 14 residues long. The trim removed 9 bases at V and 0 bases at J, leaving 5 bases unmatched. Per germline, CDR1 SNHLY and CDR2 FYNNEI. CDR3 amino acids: CASRDSSSYNEQFF. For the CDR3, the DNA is TGTGCCAGTCGGGACAGCAGCTCCTACAATGAGCAGTTCTTC.

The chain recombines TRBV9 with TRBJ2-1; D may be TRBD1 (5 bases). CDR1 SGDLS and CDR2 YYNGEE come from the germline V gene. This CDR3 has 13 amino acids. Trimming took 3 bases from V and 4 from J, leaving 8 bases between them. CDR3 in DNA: TGTGCCAGCAGCGGGCAGGGATACAATGAGCAGTTCTTC. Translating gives CASSGQGYNEQFF.

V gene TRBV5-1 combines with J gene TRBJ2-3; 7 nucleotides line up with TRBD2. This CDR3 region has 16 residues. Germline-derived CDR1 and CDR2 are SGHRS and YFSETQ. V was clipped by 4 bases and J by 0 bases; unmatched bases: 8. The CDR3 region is CASSTGLAASTDTQYF. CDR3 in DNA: TGCGCCAGCAGCACGGGTCTAGCGGCTAGCACAGATACGCAGTATTTT.

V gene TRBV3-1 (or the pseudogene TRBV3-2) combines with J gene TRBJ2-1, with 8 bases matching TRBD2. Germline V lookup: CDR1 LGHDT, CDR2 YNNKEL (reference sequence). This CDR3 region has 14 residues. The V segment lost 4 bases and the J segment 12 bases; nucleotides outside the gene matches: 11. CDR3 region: CASSPGTRGTGQFF. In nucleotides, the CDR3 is TGTGCCAGCAGCCCCGGGACTAGAGGGACGGGGCAGTTCTTC.

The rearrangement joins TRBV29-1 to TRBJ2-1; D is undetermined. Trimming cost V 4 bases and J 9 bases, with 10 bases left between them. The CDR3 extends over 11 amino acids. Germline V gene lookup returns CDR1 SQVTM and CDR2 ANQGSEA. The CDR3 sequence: CSVVLRLEQFF. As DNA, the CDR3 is TGCAGCGTTGTGTTGCGTCTTGAGCAGTTCTTC.

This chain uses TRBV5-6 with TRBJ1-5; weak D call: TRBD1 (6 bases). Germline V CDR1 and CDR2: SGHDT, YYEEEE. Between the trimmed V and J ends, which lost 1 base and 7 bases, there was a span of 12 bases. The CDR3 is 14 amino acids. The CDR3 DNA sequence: TGTGCCAGCAGCTTGCCAGGGGTTCGACAGCCCCAGCATTTT. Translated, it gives CASSLPGVRQPQHF.

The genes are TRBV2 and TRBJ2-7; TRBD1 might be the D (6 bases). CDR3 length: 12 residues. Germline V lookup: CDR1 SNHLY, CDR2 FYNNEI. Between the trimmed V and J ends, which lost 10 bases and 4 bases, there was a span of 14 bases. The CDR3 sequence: CAISGESYEQYF. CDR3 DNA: TGTGCCATCTCAGGGGAGAGTTACGAGCAGTACTTC.